This record covers a single T cell receptor (beta chain). Its antigen target is currently unknown. The input lacks base qualities; no much larger clone sits a single base away. The record originates from a study of cytomegalovirus exposure and HLA in healthy donors (TCRdb year 2017). In the study overall: According to an earlier analysis of several hundred of the donors, roughly 180 million T cells yielded approximately 120 million unique TCR beta sequences and 276 Gb of sequence data. About 280 gigabases of sequencing data and 70 million to 95 million unique TCR sequences made up an early release that covered approximately 620 HLA-typed donors. Of the roughly 430 genotyped donors, approximately 82% fell in the genetic ancestry cluster associated with self-reported Caucasian donors. The aim of the study was to test whether cataloging public T cell receptors could identify signatures of past pathogen exposure. The T cell repertoires of 670 or so subjects were profiled by immunosequencing and related to cytomegalovirus serostatus. Along with the roughly 670-subject first cohort, a separate validation cohort of 120 different subjects was used. To predict cytomegalovirus infection status, the study brought together high-throughput TCR immunosequencing, statistical association of individual TCRs with disease status, and machine learning. To study patterns of TCR occurrence, a later analysis re-analyzed previously published TCR beta repertoires from 600 to 750 donors and added high-resolution HLA genotyping. The later analysis used no new phenotypic data to find candidate immune exposures, relying instead on TCR beta sequences and their occurrence across donors. An earlier analysis of 587 of the donors used high-throughput TCR beta sequencing to judge whether each TCR beta V gene segment behaved as functional or pseudogenic. Donor age, sex, ethnicity and CMV serostatus were compiled alongside the repertoire data. A later genetic analysis took genome-wide SNP genotypes for about 55% of the roughly 670 donors and used that subset as a discovery cohort. All discovery cohort repertoires had been generated on a single sequencing platform. HLA typing included class I and class II loci at four-digit resolution. Typing coverage differed by locus: A, B, C, DRB1 and DQB1 were typed in about 620-630 donors, DQA1 in 500 to 550, DPA1 in approximately 600, and DPB1 in roughly 450. Because of strong linkage in the cohort, roughly five DR-DQ haplotypes were treated as single units for association and clustering. Across around 400 genotyped donors of the cohort, an average of roughly 200,000 unique TCR beta nucleotide sequences per donor were sequenced, and 15% to 20% of those sequences were non-productive. Overall results and qualifications from the work: Only TCR beta chains were sequenced in this cohort, and the absence of alpha or paired-chain data limited detectable features. In an earlier analysis of 450 to 750 of the donors, most TCR beta V segments appeared in productive rearrangements about 87% or about 30% of the time, broadly matching IMGT annotations. In a later analysis, about 16,000 TCR beta sequences were associated with specific HLA alleles at a false discovery rate of 0.05. A later analysis found that most CMV-associated TCR beta chains appeared HLA-restricted, with HLA associations seemingly driven largely by CMV exposure. V-gene and J-gene trimming of TCR beta chains was associated with a missense DCLRE1C variant in a later genetic analysis, and the association was replicated in an independent cohort. The authors suggested that the approach could potentially be extended to other disease states and immunological phenotypes. Strong co-occurrence of HLA alleles, especially DR and DQ, made assigning TCR associations to individual alleles difficult. Because counts were too low, 15 to 20 rarely observed V segments, including chromosome 9 orphons, were excluded from the earlier analysis of 587 of the donors. In a later genetic analysis, fewer N-insertions in productive TCRs were reported among donors in an Asian-associated ancestry cluster than the approximately 670-donor mean. The sequencing pipeline was judged likely to have produced a cluster of highly shared sequence variants as a technical artifact. Compared with equally common non-associated chains, HLA-associated TCR beta chains in a later analysis were more clonally expanded and had lower generation probabilities. While some public TCRs were present in many individuals, most TCR sequences turned up only very rarely across donors. A later analysis reported that several top co-occurrence clusters appeared linked to parvovirus B19, influenza, CMV and Epstein-Barr virus. In both the original and validation cohorts, the classifier was reported to diagnose cytomegalovirus status with high specificity and sensitivity. A further reported finding was that TCR beta sequences accurately predicted the HLA-A and HLA-B alleles for most subjects in the first cohort. A total of fewer than 200 TCR beta chains were listed by the study as associated with cytomegalovirus. Linkage disequilibrium might explain the correlated functional status among segregating V segments, but an unknown experimental factor could not be ruled out. In vitro tests confirmed that three of the cytomegalovirus-associated TCR beta chains recognize cytomegalovirus antigens. Because HLA typing was unavailable for some donors at each locus, only the typed subset was used in association tests. The presence/absence analyses assumed that sequencing depth was roughly uniform across donors, and that assumption may not be true. The 87-base-pair reads could not distinguish some IMGT-functional V segments, including TRBV6-2 and TRBV6-3, so those segments were excluded. A later analysis found that TCR association rates varied across HLA loci, with DRB1 alleles showing the most associated TCRs and HLA-C alleles the fewest. The only immune exposure information available for the cohort was CMV serostatus.

Clipping removes 4 bases from V and 9 bases from J, with 9 as the unmatched junction base count. Spanning cysteine to phenylalanine, the CDR3 consists of 14 amino acids. The entry retains the CDR3 DNA only, 42 bases that are in frame from base 1. Taken from the germline V gene (reference sequence), the CDR1 and CDR2 loops are SGHNT and YYREEE. The cohort was made up of 500 to 800 healthy bone marrow donors. At the time of sampling, all cohort members were nominally healthy, though unrecorded immune exposures were likely present. The donor tested CMV seropositive and was one of the 289 seropositive cohort members. A peripheral blood sample was collected from each donor, and TCR beta sequencing was performed on peripheral blood mononuclear cells. Genomic DNA extraction from the blood cell samples was performed with the Qiagen DNeasy Blood Extraction Kit. The method behind the library was the immunoSEQ multiplex PCR assay. A mixture of 60 forward primers for TCR Vbeta segments and 13 reverse primers for TCR Jbeta segments was used in the multiplex PCR. The CDR3 region of rearranged TCR beta genes was amplified from genomic DNA by a multiplex PCR assay. Amplified TCR beta libraries were sequenced as 87-base-pair reads on the Illumina HiSeq System. In the authors' own workflow: A later analysis counted approximately 84 million unique TCR beta chains across the 690 or so repertoires, and some 12 million of these chains were shared by at least two donors. To remove PCR and sequencing errors, raw reads were error-corrected and collapsed into unique sequences using a nearest-neighbor algorithm that merged closely related sequences. CDR3 sequences were aligned to IMGT reference sequences to assign V, D and J gene segments. For a sequence to be retained, a match of at least six nucleotides was required to both a V gene segment and a J gene segment. A rearrangement counted as productive if the CDR3 had no stop codons and remained in frame with V and J, and every other rearrangement counted as non-productive. CDR3 was defined according to IMGT convention as the region running from the second conserved V-encoded cysteine to the conserved J-encoded phenylalanine. In an earlier analysis of around 570 of the donors, sequences lacking an unambiguous match to a single V gene segment were excluded. An earlier analysis of a few hundred of the donors called V segments functional above 56.7% productive rearrangements and segregating when the between-donor standard deviation exceeded 5%. A statistical classification framework was built to diagnose cytomegalovirus status from the catalog of TCR beta chain sequences. In a later analysis, V and J genes were assigned by comparing TCR nucleotide sequences against IMGT/GENE-DB human TR gene sequences. A later analysis assigned CDR3 sequences and most-parsimonious VDJ recombination scenarios with the TCRdist pipeline. In a later analysis, every TCR beta chain was defined by the combination of its CDR3 amino acid sequence and its V-gene family, and reads without a unique V-gene family were dropped. To address suspected cross-contamination and a sequencing artifact, a later analysis removed approximately 590 highly shared, low-generation-probability nucleotide sequences. In a later analysis, a clonal expansion index for each public chain was calculated from normalized within-repertoire ranks of inferred template counts. In a later analysis, generation probabilities were computed with a VDJ recombination model fitted to out-of-frame rearrangements, and the resulting probabilities were checked against IGoR. In a later analysis, hypergeometric tests were used to score TCR-TCR, TCR-HLA and TCR-CMV co-occurrence, with a repertoire-size bias correction applied to TCR pairs. A later analysis estimated false discovery rates by permuting HLA or CMV assignments 20 times. In a later analysis, co-occurring TCRs were grouped using DBSCAN, with TCRdist sequence similarity added in when clustering inside HLA-allele-positive subsets. For co-occurrence clustering, repertoires with fewer than 30,000 or more than 120,000 public chains were excluded, along with five repertoires with anomalous nucleotide sharing. In its TCRdb copy, this immuneACCESS table keeps in-frame sequences only and misses some clones. Where compared with another copy, unresolved V genes explain less than half of these, and the others have no known cause. For V, J and clone size, that table is used; D and trimming come from the DNA. Counted in this sample were 150,000 to 200,000 clones; about 75% of them appeared once. The top ten constitute approximately 5% of the sample.

The chain is made from TRBV5-4 and TRBJ1-3; TRBD1 fits 8 bases in the junction. This TCR derives from a man younger than 35 in good health and CMV-seropositive. Sample: PBMCs. The DNA sequence is given as TGTGCCAGCAGCCTCGGGACAGGACCAACCACCATATATTTT. Its product reads: CASSLGTGPTTIYF.